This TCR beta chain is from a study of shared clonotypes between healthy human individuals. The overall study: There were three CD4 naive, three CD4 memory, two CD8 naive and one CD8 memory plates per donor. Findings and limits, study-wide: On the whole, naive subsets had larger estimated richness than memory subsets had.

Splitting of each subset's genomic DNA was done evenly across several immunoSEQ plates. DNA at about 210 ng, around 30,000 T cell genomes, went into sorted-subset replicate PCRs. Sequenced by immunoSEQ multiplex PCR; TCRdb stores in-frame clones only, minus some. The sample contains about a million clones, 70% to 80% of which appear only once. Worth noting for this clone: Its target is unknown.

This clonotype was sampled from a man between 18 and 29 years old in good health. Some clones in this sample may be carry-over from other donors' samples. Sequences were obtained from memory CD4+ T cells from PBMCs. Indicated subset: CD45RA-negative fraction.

The CDR3 coding sequence is TGCGCCAGCAGCGCCGGGGTCCCCTACGAGCAGTACTTC. Its protein is CASSAGVPYEQYF. The rearrangement uses TRBV5-1 and TRBJ2-7, with a weak D call TRBD2 (5 bases). Germline CDR1 reads SGHRS; CDR2 reads YFSETQ. Trimming took 4 bases from V and 2 from J, leaving 10 bases between them. This CDR3 comprises 13 residues.